The text below deals with one T cell receptor (beta chain). The antigen remains unidentified. CDR1 is SGHRS, CDR2 YFSETQ, per germline. The CDR3 consists of 15 residues. Total RNA extracted from each sample amounted to at least 6 micrograms. This sample is drawn from a study of blood T cells in healthy people across ages. A second roughly 7 to 12 cycle PCR used barcoded and J-beta primers. Each CDR3 protein gets one entry after TCRdb re-called the 5' RACE reads with MiXCR. This sample has approximately 600,000 distinct CDR3 sequences, with about 54% found just once. Regarding the study as a whole: Both higher diversity and more naive CD4+ cells marked long-lived donors when set against aged donors. In the absence of known donor CMV status, changes in expanded clonotypes were possibly confounded.

The sample comprised blood. The origin of this receptor is a man aged 55 to 70 in good health. The chain links TRBV5-1 to TRBJ2-4; no reliable D call. Gene TRBJ2-5 matches the end of the DNA better, so the J call may be wrong. The DNA of the CDR3 is TGCGCCAGCAGCCCGGACGGTTCGGTGCAAGAGACCCAGTACTTC. Protein sequence: CASSPDGSVQETQYF.